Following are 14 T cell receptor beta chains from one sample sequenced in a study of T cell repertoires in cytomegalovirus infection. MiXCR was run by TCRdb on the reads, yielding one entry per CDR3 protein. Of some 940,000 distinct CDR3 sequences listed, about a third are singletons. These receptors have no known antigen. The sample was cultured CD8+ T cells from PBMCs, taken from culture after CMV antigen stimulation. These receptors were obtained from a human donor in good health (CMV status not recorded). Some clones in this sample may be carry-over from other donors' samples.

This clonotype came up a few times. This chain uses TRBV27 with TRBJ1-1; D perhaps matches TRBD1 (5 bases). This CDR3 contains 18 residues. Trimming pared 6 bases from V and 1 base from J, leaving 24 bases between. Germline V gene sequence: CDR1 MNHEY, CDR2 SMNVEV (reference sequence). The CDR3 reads CASRTTYQPGGRNTEAFF. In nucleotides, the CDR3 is TGTGCCAGCAGAACTACATACCAACCCGGGGGTAGGAACACTGAAGCTTTCTTT.

The CDR3 region is CASSPSSLPYEQYF. For the CDR3, the DNA is TGTGCCAGCAGCCCCTCCAGCCTACCCTACGAGCAGTACTTC. The chain employs TRBV7-4 and TRBJ2-7; D not certain. CDR1 and CDR2 from the germline V gene are SGHVT and SQSDAQ. Trimming pared 5 bases from V and 2 bases from J, leaving 13 bases between. The CDR3 extends over 14 amino acids.

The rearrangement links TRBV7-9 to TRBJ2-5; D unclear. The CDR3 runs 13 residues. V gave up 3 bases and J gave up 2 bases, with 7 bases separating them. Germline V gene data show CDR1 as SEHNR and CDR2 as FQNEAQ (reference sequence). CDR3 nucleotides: TGTGCCAGCAGCTTGTACTTTCAAGAGACCCAGTACTTC. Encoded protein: CASSLYFQETQYF.

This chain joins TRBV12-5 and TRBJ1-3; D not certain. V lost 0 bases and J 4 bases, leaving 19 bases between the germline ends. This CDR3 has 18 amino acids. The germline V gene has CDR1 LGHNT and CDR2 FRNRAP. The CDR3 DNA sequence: TGTGCTAGTGGTTTGGTACGCAGCGTGACGGCGCCGGGAAACACCATATATTTT. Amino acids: CASGLVRSVTAPGNTIYF.

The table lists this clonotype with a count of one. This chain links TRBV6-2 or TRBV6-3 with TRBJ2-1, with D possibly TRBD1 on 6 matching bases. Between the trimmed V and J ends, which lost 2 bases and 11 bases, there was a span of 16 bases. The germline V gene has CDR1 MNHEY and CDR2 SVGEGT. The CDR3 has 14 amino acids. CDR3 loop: CASSYVTQGNKQFF. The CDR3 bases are TGTGCCAGCAGTTACGTGACACAGGGAAATAAGCAGTTCTTC.

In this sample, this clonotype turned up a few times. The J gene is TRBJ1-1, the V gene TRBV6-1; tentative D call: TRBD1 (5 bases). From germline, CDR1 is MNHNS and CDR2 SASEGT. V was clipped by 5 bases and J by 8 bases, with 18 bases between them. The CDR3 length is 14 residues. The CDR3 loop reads CASSPHVSGREAFF. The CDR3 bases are TGTGCCAGCAGTCCACACGTATCGGGGCGCGAAGCTTTCTTT.

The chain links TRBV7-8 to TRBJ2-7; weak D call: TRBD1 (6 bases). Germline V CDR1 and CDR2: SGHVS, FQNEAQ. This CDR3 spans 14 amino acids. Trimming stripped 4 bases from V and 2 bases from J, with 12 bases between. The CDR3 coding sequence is TGTGCCAGCAGCTCATCAGGGGCTCCCTACGAGCAGTACTTC. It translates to CASSSSGAPYEQYF.

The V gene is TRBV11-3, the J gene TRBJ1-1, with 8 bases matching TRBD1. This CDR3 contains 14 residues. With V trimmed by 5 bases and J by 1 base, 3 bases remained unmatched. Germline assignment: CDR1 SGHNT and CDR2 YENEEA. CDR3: CASSEQGENTEAFF. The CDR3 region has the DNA TGTGCCAGCAGCGAACAGGGGGAGAACACTGAAGCTTTCTTT. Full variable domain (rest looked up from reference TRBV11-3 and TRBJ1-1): EAGVVQSPRYKIIEKKQPVAFWCNPISGHNTLYWYLQNLGQGPELLIRYENEEAVDDSQLPKDRFSAERLKGVDSTLKIQPAELGDSAVYLCASSEQGENTEAFFGQGTRLTVV.

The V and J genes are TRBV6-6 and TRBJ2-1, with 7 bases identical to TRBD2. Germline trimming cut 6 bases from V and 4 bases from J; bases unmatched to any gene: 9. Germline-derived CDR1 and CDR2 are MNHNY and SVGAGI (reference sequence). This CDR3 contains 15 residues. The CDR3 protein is CASSRTSDYYNEQFF. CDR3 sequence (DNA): TGTGCCAGCAGCCGCACTAGCGACTATTACAATGAGCAGTTCTTC.

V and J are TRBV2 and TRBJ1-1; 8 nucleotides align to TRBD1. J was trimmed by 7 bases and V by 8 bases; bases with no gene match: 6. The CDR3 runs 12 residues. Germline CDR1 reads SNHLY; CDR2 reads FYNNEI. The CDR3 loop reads CASPDRGSEAFF. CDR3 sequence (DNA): TGTGCCAGCCCTGACAGGGGCAGTGAAGCTTTCTTT.

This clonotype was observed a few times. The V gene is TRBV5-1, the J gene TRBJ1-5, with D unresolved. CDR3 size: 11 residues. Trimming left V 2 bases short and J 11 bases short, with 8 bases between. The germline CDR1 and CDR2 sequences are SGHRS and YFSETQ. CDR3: CASSFLRTQHF. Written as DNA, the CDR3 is TGCGCCAGCAGCTTCCTCAGAACCCAGCATTTT.

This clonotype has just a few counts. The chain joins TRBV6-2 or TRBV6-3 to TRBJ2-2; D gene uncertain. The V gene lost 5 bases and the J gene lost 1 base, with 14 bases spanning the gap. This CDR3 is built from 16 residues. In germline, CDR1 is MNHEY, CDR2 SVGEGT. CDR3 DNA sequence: TGTGCCAGCAGTAGTTGGGATTGGAAGAACACCGGGGAGCTGTTTTTT. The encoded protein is CASSSWDWKNTGELFF.

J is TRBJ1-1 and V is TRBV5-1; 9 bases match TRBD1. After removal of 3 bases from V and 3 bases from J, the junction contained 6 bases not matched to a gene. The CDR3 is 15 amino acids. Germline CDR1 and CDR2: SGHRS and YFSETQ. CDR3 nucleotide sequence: TGCGCCAGCAGCTGGACCGGGACAGGGTACACTGAAGCTTTCTTT. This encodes CASSWTGTGYTEAFF.

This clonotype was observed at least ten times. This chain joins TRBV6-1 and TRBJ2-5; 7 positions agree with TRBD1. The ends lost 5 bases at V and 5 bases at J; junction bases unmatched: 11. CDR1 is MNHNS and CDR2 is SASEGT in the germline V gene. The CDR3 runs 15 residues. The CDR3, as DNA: TGTGCCAGCAGTCGACCAGGACAGGTTGCCGAGACCCAGTACTTC. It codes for CASSRPGQVAETQYF.